The sequence of this T cell receptor (beta chain) was determined in a study of CD8 T cells in ankylosing spondylitis. In this sample, this clonotype turned up many times. The germline gives CDR1 LGHDT, CDR2 YNNKEL (reference sequence). This CDR3 has 15 residues. Trimming stripped 3 bases from V and 0 bases from J, with 9 bases between. One entry per CDR3 protein, called by TCRdb with MiXCR from the 5' RACE reads. The sample holds about 92,000 distinct CDR3 sequences; 7.5% to 9% are singletons and the top ten take 5.1%. The rearrangement uses TRBV3-1 and TRBJ1-3, with D maybe TRBD1 (6 bases). The clonotype was recovered from a male donor with ankylosing spondylitis or in good health (not recorded which). Material: blood, either unsorted or a sorted T cell fraction (not recorded which). CDR3 in amino acids: CASSHYRDSGNTIYF. The CDR3 nucleotides read TGTGCCAGCAGCCACTACAGGGACTCTGGAAACACCATATATTTT.